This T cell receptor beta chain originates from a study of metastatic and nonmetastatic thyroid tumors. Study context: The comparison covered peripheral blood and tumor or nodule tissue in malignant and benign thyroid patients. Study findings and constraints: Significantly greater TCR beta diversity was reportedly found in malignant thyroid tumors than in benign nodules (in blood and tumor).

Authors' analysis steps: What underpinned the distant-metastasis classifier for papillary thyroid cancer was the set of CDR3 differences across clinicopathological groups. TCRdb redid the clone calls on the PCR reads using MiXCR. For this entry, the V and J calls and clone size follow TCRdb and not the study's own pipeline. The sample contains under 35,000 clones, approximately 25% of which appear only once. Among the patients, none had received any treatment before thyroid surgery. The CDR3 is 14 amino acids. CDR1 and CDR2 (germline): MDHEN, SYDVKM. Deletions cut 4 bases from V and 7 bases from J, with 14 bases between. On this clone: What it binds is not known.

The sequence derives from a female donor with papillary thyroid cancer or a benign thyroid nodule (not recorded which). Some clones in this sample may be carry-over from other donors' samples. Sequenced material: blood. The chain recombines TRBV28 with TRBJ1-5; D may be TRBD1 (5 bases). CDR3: CASSSVGGGQPQHF. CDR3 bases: TGTGCCAGCAGTTCCGTGGGGGGTGGGCAGCCCCAGCATTTT.